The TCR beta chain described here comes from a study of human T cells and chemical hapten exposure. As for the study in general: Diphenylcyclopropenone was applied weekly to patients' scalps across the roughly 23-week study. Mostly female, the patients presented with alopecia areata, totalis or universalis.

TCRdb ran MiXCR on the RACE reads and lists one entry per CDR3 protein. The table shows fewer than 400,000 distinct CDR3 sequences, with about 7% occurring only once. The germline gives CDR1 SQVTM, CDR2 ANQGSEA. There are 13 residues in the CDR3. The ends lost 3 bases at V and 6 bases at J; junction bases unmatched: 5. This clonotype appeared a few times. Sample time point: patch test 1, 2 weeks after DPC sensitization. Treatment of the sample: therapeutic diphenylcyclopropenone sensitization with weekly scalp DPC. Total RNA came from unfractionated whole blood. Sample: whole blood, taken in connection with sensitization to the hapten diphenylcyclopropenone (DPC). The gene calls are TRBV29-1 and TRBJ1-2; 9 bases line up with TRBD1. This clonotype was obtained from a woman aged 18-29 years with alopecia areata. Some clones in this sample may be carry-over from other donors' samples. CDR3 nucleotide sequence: TGCAGCGTTGATCTGAGACAGGGGGATGGCTACACCTTC. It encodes CSVDLRQGDGYTF.